In this sample, the clone carrying this TCR beta chain turned up many times. Its antigen is still unknown. After constant-region reverse-primer amplification, full-length variable regions underwent semi-nested PCR with Nested Universal Primer A. TCRdb processed the 5' RACE reads anew with MiXCR; each CDR3 protein has one entry. The sample records several thousand distinct CDR3 sequences, about a third being singletons. Trimming pared 1 base from V and 2 bases from J, leaving 18 bases between. CDR1 is MGHRA, CDR2 YSYEKL, per germline. The CDR3 has 18 amino acids. Overall study results and limits: The TCR gene usage of tumor memory CD4+ T cells clustered together with blood and lymph node memory CD4+ cells and with lymph node naive CD4+ cells.

The chain carries TRBV4-1 and TRBJ2-4; tentatively, D is TRBD1 (5 bases). Material: tumor-infiltrating memory CD4+ T cells sorted from the breast tumor. Subset of the sample: memory CD4+ T cells, CD4+CD45RO+CD25-. The origin of this receptor is a female donor with breast cancer. CDR3 sequence: CASSQGLGRGRTKNIQYF. The DNA for the CDR3 is TGCGCCAGCAGCCAAGGGCTCGGAAGGGGCCGTACCAAAAACATTCAGTACTTC.